This TCR beta chain was captured by sequencing in a study of T cells in narcolepsy. Across the study: Healthy controls were enrolled alongside patients with narcolepsy type 1 or type 2. Study-level findings and limits: Healthy controls reportedly lacked the autoreactive clonotypes serially found in patients' blood. Same-patient CSF and blood CD4+ T cell clonotypes included HCRT-specific and TRIB2-specific autoreactive ones.

Concerning this clone itself: Its antigen is unknown.

The CDR3 extends over 15 amino acids. CDR1 and CDR2 from the germline V gene are KGHSH and LQKENI. The germline V and J ends were trimmed by 2 bases and 8 bases, with 13 bases remaining between them. Produced via immunoSEQ multiplex PCR; TCRdb's table is partial and in-frame only. The sample records roughly 23,000 clones, around 81% being singletons. The V gene is TRBV18, the J gene TRBJ1-6, with D unresolved. The sequence was collected from a human donor in good health. The sample taken for sequencing was memory (CD45RA-) CD4+ T cells from blood. The CDR3 DNA sequence: TGTGCCAGCTCACCAGTCGCAGTTTGGTATTCACCCCTCCACTTT. Protein product: CASSPVAVWYSPLHF.